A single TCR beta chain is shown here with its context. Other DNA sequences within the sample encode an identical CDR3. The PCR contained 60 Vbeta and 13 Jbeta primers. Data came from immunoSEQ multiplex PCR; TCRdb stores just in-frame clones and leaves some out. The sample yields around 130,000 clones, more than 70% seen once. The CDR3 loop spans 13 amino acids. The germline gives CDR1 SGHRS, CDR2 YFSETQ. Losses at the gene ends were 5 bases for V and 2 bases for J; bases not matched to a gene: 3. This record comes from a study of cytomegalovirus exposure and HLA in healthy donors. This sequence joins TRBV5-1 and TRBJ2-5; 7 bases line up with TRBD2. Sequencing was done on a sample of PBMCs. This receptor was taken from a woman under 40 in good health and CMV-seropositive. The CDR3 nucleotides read TGCGCCAGCAGTTCCGGGGGGCAAGAGACCCAGTACTTC. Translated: CASSSGGQETQYF. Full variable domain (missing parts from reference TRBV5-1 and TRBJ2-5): KAGVTQTPRYLIKTRGQQVTLSCSPISGHRSVSWYQQTPGQGLQFLFEYFSETQRNKGNFPGRFSGRQFSNSRSEMNVSTLELGDSALYLCASSSGGQETQYFGPGTRLLVL.